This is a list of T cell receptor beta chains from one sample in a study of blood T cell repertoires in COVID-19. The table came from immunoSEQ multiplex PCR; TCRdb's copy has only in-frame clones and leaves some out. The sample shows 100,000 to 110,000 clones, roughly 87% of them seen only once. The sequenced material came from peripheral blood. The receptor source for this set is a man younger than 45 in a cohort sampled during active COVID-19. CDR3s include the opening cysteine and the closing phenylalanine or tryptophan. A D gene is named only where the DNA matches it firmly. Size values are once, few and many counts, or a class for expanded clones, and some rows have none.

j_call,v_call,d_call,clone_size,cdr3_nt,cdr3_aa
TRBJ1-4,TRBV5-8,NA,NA,TGTGCCAGCAGCCCTTCCGGGGATGAAAAACTGTTTTTT,CASSPSGDEKLFF
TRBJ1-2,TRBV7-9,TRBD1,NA,TGTGCCAGCAGCTTAGGAGCGGCAGGGGGGAGTAGGGGCTACACCTTC,CASSLGAAGGSRGYTF
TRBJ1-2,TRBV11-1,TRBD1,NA,TGTGCCAGCAGCTCGGGACAGGGCCACTATGGCTACACCTTC,CASSSGQGHYGYTF
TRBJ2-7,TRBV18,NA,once,TGTGCCAGCTCACCCCCGTCCCAGGCCTCCTACGAGCAGTACTTC,CASSPPSQASYEQYF
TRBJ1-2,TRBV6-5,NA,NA,TGTGCCAGCAGTTACTCTGCGGGTAACTATGGCTACACCTTC,CASSYSAGNYGYTF
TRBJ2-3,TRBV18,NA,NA,TGTGCCAGCTCACCACCATCAGACACAGATACGCAGTATTTT,CASSPPSDTDTQYF
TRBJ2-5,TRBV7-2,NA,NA,TGTGCCAGCAGCTTAGGGGCGGGGCCCGAAGAGACCCAGTACTTC,CASSLGAGPEETQYF
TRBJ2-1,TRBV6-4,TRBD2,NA,TGTGCCAGCAGTGACAAAAGCGGGATCAGCAATGAGCAGTTCTTC,CASSDKSGISNEQFF
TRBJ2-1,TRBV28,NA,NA,TGTGCCAGCAACCAGCACAGGAAACCCTACAATGAGCAGTTCTTC,CASNQHRKPYNEQFF
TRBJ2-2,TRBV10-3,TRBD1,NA,TGTGCCATCTCAAGGCGGCCAGGGGGCGTGGAGGCCGGGGAGCTGTTTTTT,CAISRRPGGVEAGELFF
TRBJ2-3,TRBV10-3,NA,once,TGTGCCATCAGTGGGGTGGAGCGGAGCACAGATACGCAGTATTTT,CAISGVERSTDTQYF
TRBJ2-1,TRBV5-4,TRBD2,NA,TGTGCCAGCAGCCCCACGGGGCGGGGGGCCAACAATGAGCAGTTCTTC,CASSPTGRGANNEQFF
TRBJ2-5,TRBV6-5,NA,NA,TGTGCCAGCAGCCCCCGGGGAGTACAAGAGACCCAGTACTTC,CASSPRGVQETQYF
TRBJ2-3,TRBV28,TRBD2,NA,TGTGCCAGCAGTTTTCAGCGGGGGAAATTCGGCACAGATACGCAGTATTTT,CASSFQRGKFGTDTQYF
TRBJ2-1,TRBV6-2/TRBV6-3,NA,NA,TGTGCCAGCAGTACGGTAGGGGGGGCAAGCAATGAGCAGTTCTTC,CASSTVGGASNEQFF
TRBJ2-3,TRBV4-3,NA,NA,TGCGCCAGCAGCCAAGAATGGGGCGGAACTAGCACAGATACGCAGTATTTT,CASSQEWGGTSTDTQYF
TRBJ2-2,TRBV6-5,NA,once,TGTGCCAGCAGATCAACAGGGTTCGACGGGGAGCTGTTTTTT,CASRSTGFDGELFF
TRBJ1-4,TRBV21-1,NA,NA,TGTGCCAGCAGCAAATGGGGCAGAACAACTAATGAAAAACTGTTTTTT,CASSKWGRTTNEKLFF
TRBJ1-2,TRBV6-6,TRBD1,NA,TGTGCCAGCAGGCCGTCGGACAGGAACAACTATGGCTACACCTTC,CASRPSDRNNYGYTF
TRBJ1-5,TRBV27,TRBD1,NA,TGTGCCAGCAGTTTAGTCCCGGGACAGGGGAATCAGCCCATACATTTT,CASSLVPGQGNQPIHF
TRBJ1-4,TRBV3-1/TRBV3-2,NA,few,TGTGCCAGCAGCCAAGCAGGCTACACTAATGAAAAACTGTTTTTT,CASSQAGYTNEKLFF
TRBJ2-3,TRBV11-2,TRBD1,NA,TGTGCCAGCAGCCTGACAGGGGGCAGGGGCACAGATACGCAGTATTTT,CASSLTGGRGTDTQYF
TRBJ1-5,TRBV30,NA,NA,TGTGCCTGGAGTGTATTGACAGACAATCAGCCCCAGCATTTT,CAWSVLTDNQPQHF
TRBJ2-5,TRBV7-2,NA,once,TGTGCCAGCAGCTTTTCCGACAGAGGCCCAGAGACCCAGTACTTC,CASSFSDRGPETQYF
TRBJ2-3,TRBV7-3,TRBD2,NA,TGTGCCAGCAGCTTAACTCTGGCTAGCGGGGCTAGCACAGATACGCAGTATTTT,CASSLTLASGASTDTQYF
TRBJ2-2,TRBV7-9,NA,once,TGTGCCAGCAGCTTAGCGCAGAAGGAGTTCGGGGAGCTGTTTTTT,CASSLAQKEFGELFF
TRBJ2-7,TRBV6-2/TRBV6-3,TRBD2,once,TGTGCCAGCAGTTACCCGACTCGGGTAGCGGGGACCTCCTACGAGCAGTACTTC,CASSYPTRVAGTSYEQYF
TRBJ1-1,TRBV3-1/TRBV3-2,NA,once,TGTGCCAGCAGCCTTACCTCGACAGTCTATGAAGCTTTCTTT,CASSLTSTVYEAFF
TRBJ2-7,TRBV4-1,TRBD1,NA,TGCGCCAGCAGCCAAGAGACAGGGGCCCACGAGCAGTACTTC,CASSQETGAHEQYF
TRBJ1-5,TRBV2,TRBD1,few,TGTGCCAGCAGCCGAGGACAGGGAGGTCAGCCCCAGCATTTT,CASSRGQGGQPQHF
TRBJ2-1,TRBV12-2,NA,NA,TGTGCAAGTCTCGAGGACAGGGGCGATTACAATGAGCAGTTCTTC,CASLEDRGDYNEQFF